The TCR beta chain under discussion was sequenced for a study of shared T cell receptors in the human thymus. CDR3 length equals 19 residues. The J segment lost 3 bases and the V segment lost 6 bases, leaving 19 bases of the junction unmatched. CDR1 and CDR2 from the germline V gene are SNHLY and FYNNEI. Produced via immunoSEQ multiplex PCR; TCRdb's table is partial and in-frame only. Of more than 550,000 clones in the sample, roughly 85% are singletons; the top ten hold roughly 0.01%. This sample was shared with a second study, whose subject was human thymus T cells. According to that study: Thymic tissue was derived from resections collected during corrective heart surgery. Repertoires from thymus and blood appeared to show biased V and J gene usage.

The sequence derives from a girl under three years old with a congenital heart defect. Sequenced: thymocytes. The chain has TRBV2 and TRBJ2-7, with TRBD1 matching over 11 bases. The CDR3 region is CASRSRDRGSVVPYYEQYF. Written as DNA, the CDR3 is TGTGCCAGCAGGAGCCGGGACAGGGGGTCTGTTGTGCCCTACTACGAGCAGTACTTC.